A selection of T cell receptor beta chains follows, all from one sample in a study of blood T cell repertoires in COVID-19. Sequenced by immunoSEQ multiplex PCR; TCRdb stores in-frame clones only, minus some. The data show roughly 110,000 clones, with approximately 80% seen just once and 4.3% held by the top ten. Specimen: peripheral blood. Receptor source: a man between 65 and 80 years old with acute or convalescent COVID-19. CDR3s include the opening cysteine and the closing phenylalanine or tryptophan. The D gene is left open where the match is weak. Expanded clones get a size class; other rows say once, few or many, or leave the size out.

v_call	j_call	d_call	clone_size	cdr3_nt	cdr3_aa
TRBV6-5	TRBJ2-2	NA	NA	TGTGCCAGCAGTTATAGTTACAGTTTCACCGGGGAGCTGTTTTTT	CASSYSYSFTGELFF
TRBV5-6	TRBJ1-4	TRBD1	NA	TGTGCCAGCAGCCGACAGGGCCTTAATGAAAAACTGTTTTTT	CASSRQGLNEKLFF
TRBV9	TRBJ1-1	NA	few	TGTGCCAGCAGCGTAGCCCCACCAGGGTACACTGAAGCTTTCTTT	CASSVAPPGYTEAFF
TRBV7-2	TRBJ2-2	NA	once	TGTGCCAGCAGCTCCATGTCAGCGTCGAACACCGGGGAGCTGTTTTTT	CASSSMSASNTGELFF
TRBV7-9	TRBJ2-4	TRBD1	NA	TGTGCCGGCAGCTCCAGGGGGCCCCTAGCCAAAAACATTCAGTACTTC	CAGSSRGPLAKNIQYF
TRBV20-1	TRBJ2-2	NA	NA	TGCAGTGCTAGTATCGGACAGAACACCGGGGAGCTGTTTTTT	CSASIGQNTGELFF
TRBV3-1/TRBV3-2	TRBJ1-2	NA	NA	TGTGCCAGCAGCCCCGTTCTTCAAACAGGGAGCGGCTACACCTTC	CASSPVLQTGSGYTF
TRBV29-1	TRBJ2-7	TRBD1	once	TGCAGCGTTTGGACAGGGGATTCCTACGAGCAGTACTTC	CSVWTGDSYEQYF
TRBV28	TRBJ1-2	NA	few	TGTGCCAGCCTGCCCCCACAGCTTAACTATGGCTACACCTTC	CASLPPQLNYGYTF
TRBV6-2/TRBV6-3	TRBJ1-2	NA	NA	TGTGCCAGCACCCCGTCGGGGGTTGGAAACTATGGCTACACCTTC	CASTPSGVGNYGYTF
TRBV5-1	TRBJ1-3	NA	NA	TGCGCCAGCAGCTTGGCCGGGGTGGGTGGAAACACCATATATTTT	CASSLAGVGGNTIYF
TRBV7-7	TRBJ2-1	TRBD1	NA	TGTGCCAGCAGCTTAGGGCTCAGGGACAGGTTCTACAATGAGCAGTTCTTC	CASSLGLRDRFYNEQFF
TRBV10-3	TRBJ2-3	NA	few	TGTGCCATCAGCCTGGGGAGAGCAGATACGCAGTATTTT	CAISLGRADTQYF
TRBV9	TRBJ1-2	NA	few	TGTGCCAGCAGCCCCGCCCGAGCTAACTATGGCTACACCTTC	CASSPARANYGYTF
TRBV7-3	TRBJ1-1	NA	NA	TGTGCCAGCAGCCCTCAGGGTGTCACTGAAGCTTTCTTT	CASSPQGVTEAFF
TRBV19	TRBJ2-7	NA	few	TGTGCCGCAGGGGAAATCTACGAGCAGTACTTC	CAAGEIYEQYF
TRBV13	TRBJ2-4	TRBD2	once	TGTGCCAGCAGCTTAGAAGCGGGGGGCAAAAACATTCAGTACTTC	CASSLEAGGKNIQYF
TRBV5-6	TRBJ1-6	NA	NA	TGTGCCAGCAGACAGGGCTCCTATAATTCACCCCTCCACTTT	CASRQGSYNSPLHF